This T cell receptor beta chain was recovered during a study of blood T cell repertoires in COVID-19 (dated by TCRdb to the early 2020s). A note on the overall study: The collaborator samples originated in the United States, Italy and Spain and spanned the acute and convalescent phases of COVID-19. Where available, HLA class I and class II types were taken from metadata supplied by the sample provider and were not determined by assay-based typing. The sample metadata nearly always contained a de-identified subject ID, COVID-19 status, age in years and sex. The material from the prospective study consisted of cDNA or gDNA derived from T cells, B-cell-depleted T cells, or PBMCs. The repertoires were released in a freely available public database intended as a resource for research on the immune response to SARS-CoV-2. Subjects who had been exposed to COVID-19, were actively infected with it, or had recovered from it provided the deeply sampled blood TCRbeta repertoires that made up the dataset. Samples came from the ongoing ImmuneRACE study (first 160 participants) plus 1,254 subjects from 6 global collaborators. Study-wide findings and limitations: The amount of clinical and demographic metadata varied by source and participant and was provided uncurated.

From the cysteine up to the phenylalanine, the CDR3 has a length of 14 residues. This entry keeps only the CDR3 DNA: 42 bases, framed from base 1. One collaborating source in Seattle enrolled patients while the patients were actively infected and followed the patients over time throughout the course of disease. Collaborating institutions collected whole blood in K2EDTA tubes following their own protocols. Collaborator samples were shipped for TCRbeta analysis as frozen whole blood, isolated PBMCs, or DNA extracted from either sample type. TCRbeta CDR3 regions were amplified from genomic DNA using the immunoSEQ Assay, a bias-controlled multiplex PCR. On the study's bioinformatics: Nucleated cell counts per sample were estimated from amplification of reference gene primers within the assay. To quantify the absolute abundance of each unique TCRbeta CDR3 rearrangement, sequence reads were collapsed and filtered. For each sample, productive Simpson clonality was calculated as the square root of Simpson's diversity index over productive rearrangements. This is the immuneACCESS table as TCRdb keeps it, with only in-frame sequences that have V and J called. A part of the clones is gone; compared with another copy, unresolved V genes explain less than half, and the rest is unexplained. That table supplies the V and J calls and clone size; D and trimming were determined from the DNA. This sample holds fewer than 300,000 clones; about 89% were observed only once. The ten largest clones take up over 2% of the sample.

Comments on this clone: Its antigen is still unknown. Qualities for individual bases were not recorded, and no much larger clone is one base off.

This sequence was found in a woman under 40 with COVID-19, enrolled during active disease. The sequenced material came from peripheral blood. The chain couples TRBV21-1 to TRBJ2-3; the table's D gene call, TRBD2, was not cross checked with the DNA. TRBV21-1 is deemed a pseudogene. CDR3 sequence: CASSKVEGTDTQYF. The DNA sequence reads TGTGCCAGCAGCAAAGTGGAGGGAACAGATACGCAGTATTTT.